Each of the 10 T cell receptor beta chains below was sequenced from the same sample in a study of blood T cell repertoires in COVID-19 (dated by TCRdb to 2020 to 2022). The method behind the library was the immunoSEQ multiplex PCR assay. In its TCRdb copy, this immuneACCESS table keeps in-frame sequences only and misses some clones. Where compared with another copy, unresolved V genes explain less than half of these, and the others have no known cause. A total of more than 80,000 clones appear in this sample, about four fifths of them only once. The ten largest make up 11% to 15% of the sample. The material sequenced was peripheral blood. The receptor source for this set is a woman aged 55-69 years with acute or convalescent COVID-19.

The rearrangement uses TRBV18 and TRBJ2-1, with 9 bases lining up with TRBD2. This CDR3 contains 15 residues. V lost 6 bases to trimming and J lost 6 bases; unmatched junction nucleotides: 9. CDR1 and CDR2 from the germline V gene are KGHSH and LQKENI. CDR3 amino acids: CASSPTGTSPNEQFF. The CDR3 bases are TGTGCCAGCTCGCCTACCGGGACTAGCCCCAATGAGCAGTTCTTC.

The V call is TRBV6-1, the J call TRBJ2-7, with a possible D match to TRBD1 (6 bases). The germline V and J ends were trimmed by 2 bases and 4 bases, with 18 bases remaining between them. Germline CDR1 and CDR2: MNHNS and SASEGT. The CDR3 has 16 residues. CDR3 DNA sequence: TGTGCCAGCAGTGAACTAGTTTCAGGGGCGAATTACGAGCAGTACTTC. Encoded protein: CASSELVSGANYEQYF.

This clone was picked up one time. The V and J genes are TRBV12-5 and TRBJ2-1; 12 bases are shared with TRBD2. The V gene's germline CDR1 is LGHNT and CDR2 FRNRAP. The CDR3 totals 15 residues. J was trimmed by 8 bases and V by 7 bases; bases with no gene match: 9. The chain's CDR3 is CASDRGLAGSHEQFF. The CDR3 DNA sequence: TGTGCTAGTGACCGGGGACTAGCGGGTTCCCATGAGCAGTTCTTC.

The chain carries TRBV6-5 and TRBJ2-3, with TRBD2 identical over 7 bases. J lost 1 base, V lost 7 bases, and 5 bases had no gene match. The length of the CDR3 is 14 residues. In germline, CDR1 is MNHEY, CDR2 SVGAGI. The chain's CDR3 is CASMASGGTDTQYF. The CDR3 nucleotides are TGTGCCAGCATGGCTAGCGGAGGCACAGATACGCAGTATTTT.

The chain links TRBV7-8 to TRBJ1-3, with D tentatively TRBD1 (5 bases). Deletions cut 8 bases from V and 0 bases from J, with 8 bases between. Per the germline V gene, CDR1 is SGHVS and CDR2 is FQNEAQ. The CDR3 loop spans 13 amino acids. CDR3 DNA: TGTGCCAGCCAACAGGACTCTGGAAACACCATATATTTT. Its protein is CASQQDSGNTIYF.

This rearrangement joins TRBV3-1 (or the pseudogene TRBV3-2) to TRBJ2-5; D may be TRBD1 (6 bases). The V end lost 5 bases, the J end lost 5 bases, and 24 bases lay between the germline ends. Germline CDR1 reads LGHDT; CDR2 reads YNNKEL (reference sequence). The CDR3 extends over 17 amino acids. The CDR3 bases are TGTGCCAGCAGCACTGGGTCCGGGACACCAATCGGCGAGACCCAGTACTTC. As protein: CASSTGSGTPIGETQYF.

The chain recombines TRBV9 with TRBJ2-3, with a weak D call TRBD1 (7 bases). V lost 4 bases to trimming and J lost 0 bases, with 15 bases between them. The germline V gene has CDR1 SGDLS and CDR2 YYNGEE. The CDR3 has 16 residues. The CDR3, as DNA: TGTGCCAGCAGCTCGGCGGGACAGACTAGCACAGATACGCAGTATTTT. Its protein is CASSSAGQTSTDTQYF.

This sequence joins TRBV7-2 and TRBJ1-1; TRBD1 matches at 9 bases. The J segment lost 4 bases and the V segment lost 1 base, leaving 10 bases of the junction unmatched. Germline V gene lookup returns CDR1 SGHTA and CDR2 FQGNSA. This CDR3 has 17 amino acids. CDR3 nucleotides: TGTGCCAGCAGCTTAGGGGACAGGGATCTTTGGGGCACTGAAGCTTTCTTT. Its translation: CASSLGDRDLWGTEAFF.

The rearrangement links TRBV28 to TRBJ2-1; 7 nucleotides line up with TRBD1. The CDR3 is 17 residues long. V was clipped by 6 bases and J by 3 bases; unmatched bases: 14. Germline CDR1 and CDR2: MDHEN and SYDVKM. CDR3 bases: TGTGCCAGCAGCAAACAGGGGCCCCGCACGGGCTACAATGAGCAGTTCTTC. Its translation is CASSKQGPRTGYNEQFF.

This rearrangement joins TRBV2 to TRBJ1-1, with 7 bases matching TRBD1. The CDR3 length is 14 residues. With 7 bases clipped from V and 1 base from J, the junction kept 6 bases outside the gene matches. In germline, CDR1 is SNHLY, CDR2 FYNNEI. CDR3 residues: CASILDRANTEAFF. DNA of the CDR3: TGTGCCAGCATTTTAGACAGGGCGAACACTGAAGCTTTCTTT.